This TCR beta chain was identified during a study of cytomegalovirus exposure and HLA in healthy donors. V shed 1 base, J shed 2 bases, and the junction held 3 bases outside the gene matches. The CDR3 length is 14 residues. Germline CDR1 SGHRS, CDR2 YFSETQ. General study findings and limits: Rare TCR sequences dominated, though some public TCRs recurred in many donors. More clonal expansion characterized HLA-associated TCR beta chains than equally common others in a later analysis.

With 60 Vbeta and 13 Jbeta primers, the PCR was carried out. The repertoire was sequenced with immunoSEQ multiplex PCR; TCRdb's copy has only in-frame clones and lacks some. The sample lists about 97,000 clones; 73% were seen once. Details on this clone: Its antigen remains unknown.

The sample comprised PBMCs. The rearrangement links TRBV5-1 to TRBJ2-7; 7 nucleotides line up with TRBD1. This TCR derives from a man between 40 and 49 years old in good health and CMV-seronegative. The CDR3 is CASSLTGATYEQYF. In DNA, the CDR3 is TGCGCCAGCAGCTTGACAGGGGCAACCTACGAGCAGTACTTC.